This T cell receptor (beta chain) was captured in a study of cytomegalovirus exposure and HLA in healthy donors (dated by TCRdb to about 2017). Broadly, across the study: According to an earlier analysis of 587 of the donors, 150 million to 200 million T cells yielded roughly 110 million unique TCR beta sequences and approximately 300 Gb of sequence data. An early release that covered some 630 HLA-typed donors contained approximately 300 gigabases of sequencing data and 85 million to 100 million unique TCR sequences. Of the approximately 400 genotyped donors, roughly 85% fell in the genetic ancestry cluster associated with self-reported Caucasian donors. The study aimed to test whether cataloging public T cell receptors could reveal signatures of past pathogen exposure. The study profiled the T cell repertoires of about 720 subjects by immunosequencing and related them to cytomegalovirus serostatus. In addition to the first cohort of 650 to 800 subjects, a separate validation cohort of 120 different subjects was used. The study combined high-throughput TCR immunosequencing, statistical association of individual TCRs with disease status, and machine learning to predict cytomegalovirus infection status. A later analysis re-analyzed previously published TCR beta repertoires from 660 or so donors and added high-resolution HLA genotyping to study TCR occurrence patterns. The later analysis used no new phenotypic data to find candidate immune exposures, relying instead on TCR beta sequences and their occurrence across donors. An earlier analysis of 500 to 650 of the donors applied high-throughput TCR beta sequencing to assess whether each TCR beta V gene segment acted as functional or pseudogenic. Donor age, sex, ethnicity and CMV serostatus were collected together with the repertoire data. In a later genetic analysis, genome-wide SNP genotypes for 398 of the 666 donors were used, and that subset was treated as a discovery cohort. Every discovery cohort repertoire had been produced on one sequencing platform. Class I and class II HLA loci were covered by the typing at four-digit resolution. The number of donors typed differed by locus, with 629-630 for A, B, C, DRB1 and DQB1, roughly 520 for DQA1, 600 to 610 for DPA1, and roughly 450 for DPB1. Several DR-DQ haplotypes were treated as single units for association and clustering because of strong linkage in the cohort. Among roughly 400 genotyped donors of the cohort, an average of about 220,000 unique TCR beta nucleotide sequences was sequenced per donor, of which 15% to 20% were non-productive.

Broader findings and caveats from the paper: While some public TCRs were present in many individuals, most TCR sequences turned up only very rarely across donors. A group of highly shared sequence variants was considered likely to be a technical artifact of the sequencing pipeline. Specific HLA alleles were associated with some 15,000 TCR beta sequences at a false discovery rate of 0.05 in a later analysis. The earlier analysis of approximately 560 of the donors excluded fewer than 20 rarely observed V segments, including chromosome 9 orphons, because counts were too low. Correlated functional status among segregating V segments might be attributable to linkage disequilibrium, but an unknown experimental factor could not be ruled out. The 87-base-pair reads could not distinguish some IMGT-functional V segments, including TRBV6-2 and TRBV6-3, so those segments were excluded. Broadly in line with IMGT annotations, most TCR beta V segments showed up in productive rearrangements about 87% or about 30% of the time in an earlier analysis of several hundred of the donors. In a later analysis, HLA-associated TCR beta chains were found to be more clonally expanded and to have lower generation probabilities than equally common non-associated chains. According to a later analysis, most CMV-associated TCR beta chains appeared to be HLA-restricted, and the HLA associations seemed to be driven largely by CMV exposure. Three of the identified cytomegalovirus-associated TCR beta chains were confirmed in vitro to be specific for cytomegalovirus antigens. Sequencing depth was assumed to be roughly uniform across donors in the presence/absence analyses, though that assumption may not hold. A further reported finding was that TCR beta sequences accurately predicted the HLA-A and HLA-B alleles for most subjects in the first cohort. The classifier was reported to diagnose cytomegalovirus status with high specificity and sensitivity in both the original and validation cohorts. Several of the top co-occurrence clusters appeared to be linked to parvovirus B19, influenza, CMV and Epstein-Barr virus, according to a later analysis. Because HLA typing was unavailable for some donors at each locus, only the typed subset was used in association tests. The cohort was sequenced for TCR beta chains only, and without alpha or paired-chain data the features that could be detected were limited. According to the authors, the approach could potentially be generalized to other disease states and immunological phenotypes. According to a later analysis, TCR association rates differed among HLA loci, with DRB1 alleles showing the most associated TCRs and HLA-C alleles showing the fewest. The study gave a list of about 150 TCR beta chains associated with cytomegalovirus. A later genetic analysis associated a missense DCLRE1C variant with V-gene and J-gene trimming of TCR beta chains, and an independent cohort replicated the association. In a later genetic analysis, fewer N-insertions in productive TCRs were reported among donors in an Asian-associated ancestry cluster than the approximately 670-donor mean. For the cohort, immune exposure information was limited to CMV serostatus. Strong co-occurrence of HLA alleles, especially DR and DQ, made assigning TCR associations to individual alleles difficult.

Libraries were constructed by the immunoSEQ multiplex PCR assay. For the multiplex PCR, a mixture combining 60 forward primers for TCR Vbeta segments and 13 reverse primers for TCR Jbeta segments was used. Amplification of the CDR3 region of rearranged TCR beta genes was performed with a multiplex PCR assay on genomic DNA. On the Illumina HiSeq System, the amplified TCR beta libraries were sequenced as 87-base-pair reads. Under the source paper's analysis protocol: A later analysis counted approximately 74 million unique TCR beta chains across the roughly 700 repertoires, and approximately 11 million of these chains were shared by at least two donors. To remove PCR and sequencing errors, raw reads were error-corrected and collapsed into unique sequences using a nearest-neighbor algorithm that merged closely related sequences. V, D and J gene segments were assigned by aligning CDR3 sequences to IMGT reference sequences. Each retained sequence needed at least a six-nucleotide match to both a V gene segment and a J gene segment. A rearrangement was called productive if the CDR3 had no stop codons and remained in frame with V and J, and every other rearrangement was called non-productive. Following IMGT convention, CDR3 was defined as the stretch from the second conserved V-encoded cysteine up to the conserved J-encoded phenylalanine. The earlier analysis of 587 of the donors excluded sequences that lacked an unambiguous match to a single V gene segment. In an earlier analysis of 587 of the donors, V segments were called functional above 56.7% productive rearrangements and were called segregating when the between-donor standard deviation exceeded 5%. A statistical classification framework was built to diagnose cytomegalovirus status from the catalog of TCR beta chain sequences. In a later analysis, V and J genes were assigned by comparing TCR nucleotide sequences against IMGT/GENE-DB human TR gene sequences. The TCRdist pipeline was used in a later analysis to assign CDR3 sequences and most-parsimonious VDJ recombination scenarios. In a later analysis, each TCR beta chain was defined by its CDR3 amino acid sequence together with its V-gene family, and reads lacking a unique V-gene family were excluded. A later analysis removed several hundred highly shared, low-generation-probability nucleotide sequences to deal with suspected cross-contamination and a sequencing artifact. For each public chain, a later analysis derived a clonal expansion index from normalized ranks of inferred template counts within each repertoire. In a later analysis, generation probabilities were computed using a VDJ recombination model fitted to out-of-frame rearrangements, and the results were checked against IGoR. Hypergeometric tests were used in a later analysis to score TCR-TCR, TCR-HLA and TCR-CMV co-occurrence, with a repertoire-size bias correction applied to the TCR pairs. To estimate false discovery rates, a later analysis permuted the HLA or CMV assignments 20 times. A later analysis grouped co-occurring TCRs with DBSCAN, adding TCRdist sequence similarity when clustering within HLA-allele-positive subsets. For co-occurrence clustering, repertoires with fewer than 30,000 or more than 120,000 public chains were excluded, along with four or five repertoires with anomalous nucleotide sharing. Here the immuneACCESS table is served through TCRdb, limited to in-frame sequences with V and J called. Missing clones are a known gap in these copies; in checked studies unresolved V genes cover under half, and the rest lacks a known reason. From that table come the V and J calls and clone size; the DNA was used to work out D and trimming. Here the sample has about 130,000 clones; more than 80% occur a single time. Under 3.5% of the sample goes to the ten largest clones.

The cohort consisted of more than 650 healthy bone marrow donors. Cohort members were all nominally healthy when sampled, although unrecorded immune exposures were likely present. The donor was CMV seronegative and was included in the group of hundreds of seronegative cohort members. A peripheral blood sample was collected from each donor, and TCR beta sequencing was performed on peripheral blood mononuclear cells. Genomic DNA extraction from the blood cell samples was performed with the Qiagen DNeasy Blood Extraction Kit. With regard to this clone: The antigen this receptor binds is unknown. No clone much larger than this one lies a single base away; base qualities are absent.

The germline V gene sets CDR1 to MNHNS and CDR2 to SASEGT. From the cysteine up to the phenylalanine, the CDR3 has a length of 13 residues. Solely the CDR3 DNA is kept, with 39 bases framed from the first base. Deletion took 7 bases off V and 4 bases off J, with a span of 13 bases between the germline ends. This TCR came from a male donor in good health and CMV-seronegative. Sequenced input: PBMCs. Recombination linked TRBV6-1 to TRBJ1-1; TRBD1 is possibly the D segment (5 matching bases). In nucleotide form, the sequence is TGTGCCAGCATGGTAGGGGATATCACTGAAGCTTTCTTT. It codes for CASMVGDITEAFF.